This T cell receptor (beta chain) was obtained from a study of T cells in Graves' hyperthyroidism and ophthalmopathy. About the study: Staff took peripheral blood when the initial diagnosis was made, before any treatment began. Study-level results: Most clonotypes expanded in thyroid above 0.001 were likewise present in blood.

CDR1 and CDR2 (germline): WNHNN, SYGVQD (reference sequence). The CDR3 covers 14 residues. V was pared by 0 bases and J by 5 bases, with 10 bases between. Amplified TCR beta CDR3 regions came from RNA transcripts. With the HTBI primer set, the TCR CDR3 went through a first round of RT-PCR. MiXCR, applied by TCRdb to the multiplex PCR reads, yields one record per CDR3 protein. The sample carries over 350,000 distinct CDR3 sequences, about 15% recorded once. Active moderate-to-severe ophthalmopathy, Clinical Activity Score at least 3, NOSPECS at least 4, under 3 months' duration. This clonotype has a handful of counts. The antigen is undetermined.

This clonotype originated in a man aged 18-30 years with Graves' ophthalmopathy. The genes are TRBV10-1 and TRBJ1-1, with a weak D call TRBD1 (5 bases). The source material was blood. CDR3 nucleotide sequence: TGCGCCAGCAGTGAGTCGACCAGGGAGACTGAAGCTTTCTTT. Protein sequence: CASSESTRETEAFF.